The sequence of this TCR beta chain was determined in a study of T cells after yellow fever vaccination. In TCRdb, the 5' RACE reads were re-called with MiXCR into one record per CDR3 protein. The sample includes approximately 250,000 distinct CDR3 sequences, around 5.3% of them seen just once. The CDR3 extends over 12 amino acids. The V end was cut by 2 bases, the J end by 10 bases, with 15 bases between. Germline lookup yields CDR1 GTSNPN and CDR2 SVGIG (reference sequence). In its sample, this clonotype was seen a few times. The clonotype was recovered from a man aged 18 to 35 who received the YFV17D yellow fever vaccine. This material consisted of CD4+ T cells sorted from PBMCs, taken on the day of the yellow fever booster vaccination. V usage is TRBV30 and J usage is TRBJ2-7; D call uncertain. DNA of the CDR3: TGTGCCTGGAGTCCCGGGTTTTGGGGACAGTACTTC. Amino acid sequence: CAWSPGFWGQYF.